These 17 T cell receptor beta chains came from one sample sequenced in a study of cytomegalovirus exposure and HLA in healthy donors. The study ran its PCR with 60 Vbeta and 13 Jbeta primers. The method was immunoSEQ multiplex PCR; TCRdb's version includes in-frame clones alone and lacks a portion of them. The repertoire consists of 110,000 or so clones, with roughly 80% occurring once and the leading ten covering approximately 5%. Sequenced sample: PBMCs. These receptors all come from a woman aged 25 to 39 in good health and CMV-seropositive.

The chain joins TRBV7-8 to TRBJ1-2; D unclear. The CDR3 consists of 16 residues. Trimming stripped 5 bases from V and 0 bases from J, with 16 bases between. CDR1 and CDR2 (germline): SGHVS, FQNEAQ. The CDR3 DNA reads TGTGCCAGCAGCGTAGGGAGGCTAGCAGCTAACTATGGCTACACCTTC. Translation gives CASSVGRLAANYGYTF.

The chain carries TRBV2 and TRBJ2-5; TRBD1 aligns across 8 bases. Trimming at V came to 5 bases and at J to 5 bases, leaving 10 bases not matched to a gene. This CDR3 comprises 15 residues. Germline V gene sequence: CDR1 SNHLY, CDR2 FYNNEI. In DNA form, the CDR3 reads TGTGCCAGCAGTCCCAGGACAGGGAGCATGGAGACCCAGTACTTC. Translating gives CASSPRTGSMETQYF.

This sequence joins TRBV2 and TRBJ1-1; 7 positions match TRBD1. Germline V CDR1 and CDR2: SNHLY, FYNNEI. Trimming at V came to 8 bases and at J to 1 base, leaving 4 bases not matched to a gene. The CDR3 has 13 residues. CDR3 DNA: TGTGCCAGCCAGACAGGGACGAACACTGAAGCTTTCTTT. This codes for CASQTGTNTEAFF.

V usage is TRBV5-1 and J usage is TRBJ2-1; TRBD2 aligns across 9 bases. J gave up 4 bases and V 0 bases, and 2 bases lay outside the gene matches. The CDR3 covers 15 residues. Per germline, CDR1 SGHRS and CDR2 YFSETQ. CDR3 sequence: CASSLDSGGYNEQFF. The CDR3 region has the DNA TGCGCCAGCAGCTTGGATAGCGGGGGATACAATGAGCAGTTCTTC.

The genes are TRBV5-4 and TRBJ1-1; weak D call: TRBD1 (6 bases). V was pared by 0 bases and J by 4 bases, with 16 bases between. Germline lookup yields CDR1 SGHNT and CDR2 YYREEE (reference sequence). The CDR3 sequence is 16 residues long. CDR3 region: CASSLDFGGAPTEAFF. In DNA form, the CDR3 reads TGTGCCAGCAGCTTGGATTTCGGGGGGGCGCCCACTGAAGCTTTCTTT. Looking up the rest from reference TRBV5-4 and TRBJ1-1 gives the full variable domain: ETGVTQSPTHLIKTRGQQVTLRCSSQSGHNTVSWYQQALGQGPQFIFQYYREEENGRGNFPPRFSGLQFPNYSSELNVNALELDDSALYLCASSLDFGGAPTEAFFGQGTRLTVV.

The V gene is TRBV5-4, the J gene TRBJ1-1; possible D gene TRBD1, 6 bases. V shed 4 bases and J shed 0 bases, with 13 bases lying between them. Germline CDR1 and CDR2: SGHNT and YYREEE (reference sequence). The CDR3 totals 15 residues. The CDR3 protein is CASSTTGIMNTEAFF. CDR3 nucleotides: TGTGCCAGCAGCACAACAGGGATAATGAACACTGAAGCTTTCTTT.

The CDR3 DNA follows: TGTGCCAGCAGCGTAGCCGGGGTTTTGGATACGCAGTATTTT. Its translation: CASSVAGVLDTQYF. The genes are TRBV9 and TRBJ2-3; weak D call: TRBD2 (5 bases). The V gene lost 0 bases and the J gene lost 6 bases, with 11 bases spanning the gap. Germline V CDR1 and CDR2: SGDLS, YYNGEE. CDR3 length: 14 amino acids.

The rearrangement links TRBV4-1 to TRBJ1-2; 7 bases agree with TRBD1. Germline assignment: CDR1 MGHRA and CDR2 YSYEKL. This CDR3 region has 15 residues. Trimming removed 1 base from V and 7 bases from J; junction bases left unmatched: 9. DNA of the CDR3: TGCGCCAGCAGCCAAGGCATTGACAGGGTGCCTGGCTACACCTTC. This gives the protein CASSQGIDRVPGYTF.

This clone was seen a single time. The chain combines TRBV5-1 with TRBJ2-3; 9 bases line up with TRBD2. CDR1 and CDR2 from the germline V gene are SGHRS and YFSETQ. With V trimmed by 3 bases and J by 1 base, 3 bases remained unmatched. This CDR3 contains 15 residues. CDR3 loop: CASSSPSGGTDTQYF. CDR3 sequence (DNA): TGCGCCAGCAGCTCCCCTAGCGGGGGCACAGATACGCAGTATTTT.

V and J are TRBV10-3 and TRBJ1-6, with D maybe TRBD1 (5 bases). The CDR3 has 14 amino acids. V lost 3 bases to trimming and J lost 5 bases, with 8 bases between them. The germline gives CDR1 ENHRY, CDR2 SYGVKD. The CDR3 protein is CAISEDRDNSPLHF. The CDR3 DNA reads TGTGCCATCAGTGAAGACAGAGATAATTCACCCCTCCACTTT.

The chain combines TRBV6-1 with TRBJ2-1; perhaps TRBD1 as D (5 bases). The CDR3 consists of 16 residues. The germline V gene encodes CDR1 MNHNS and CDR2 SASEGT. Trimming left V 4 bases short and J 8 bases short, with 21 bases between. The CDR3 region is CASSGVLRLGADEQFF. For the CDR3, the DNA is TGTGCCAGCAGTGGCGTGTTGAGACTTGGGGCCGATGAGCAGTTCTTC.

Comments on this clone: The sample has other DNA sequences that encode this CDR3 too. The chain combines TRBV11-2 with TRBJ1-1; D is perhaps TRBD1 (6 bases). Per the germline V gene, CDR1 is SGHAT and CDR2 is FQNNGV. V was trimmed by 1 base and J by 6 bases, leaving 12 bases between them. The CDR3 contains 14 residues. CDR3 sequence: CASSLGQGIAEAFF. CDR3 bases: TGTGCCAGCAGCTTAGGTCAGGGGATCGCTGAAGCTTTCTTT.

This rearrangement joins TRBV12-5 to TRBJ1-5; TRBD1 aligns across 7 bases. The CDR3 runs to 16 residues. With 0 bases clipped from V and 3 bases from J, the junction kept 5 bases outside the gene matches. CDR1 is LGHNT, CDR2 FRNRAP, per germline. The CDR3, as DNA: TGTGCTAGTGGTTTGGTAACAGGGGTATTCAATCAGCCCCAGCATTTT. Protein sequence: CASGLVTGVFNQPQHF.

This rearrangement joins TRBV29-1 to TRBJ1-2, with D maybe TRBD1 (6 bases). This CDR3 contains 12 residues. V lost 4 bases to trimming and J lost 3 bases, with 9 bases between them. The V gene's germline CDR1 is SQVTM and CDR2 ANQGSEA. The CDR3 is CSVGQVDYGYTF. The CDR3 DNA follows: TGCAGCGTTGGACAGGTGGACTATGGCTACACCTTC.

The chain links TRBV5-6 to TRBJ1-1, with 7 nucleotides matching TRBD1. V trimming: 6 bases; J trimming: 1 base; junction bases outside the gene matches: 3. Per the germline V gene, CDR1 is SGHDT and CDR2 is YYEEEE. The CDR3 loop spans 13 amino acids. CDR3 amino acids: CASNGQANTEAFF. The CDR3 nucleotides are TGTGCCAGCAATGGACAGGCGAACACTGAAGCTTTCTTT.

This sequence joins TRBV7-8 and TRBJ2-3; a weak D match, TRBD1 (6 bases). The CDR3 runs 13 residues. The ends were cut back, 4 bases at V and 4 bases at J, with 9 bases in the middle. CDR1 is SGHVS, CDR2 FQNEAQ, per germline. CDR3 DNA sequence: TGTGCCAGCAGCTCACAGGGTGCAGATACGCAGTATTTT. Translated: CASSSQGADTQYF.

This clone was picked up a small number of times. The chain links TRBV12-5 to TRBJ1-1; D possibly corresponds to TRBD1 (5 bases). The V end was cut by 6 bases, the J end by 0 bases, with 11 bases between. The CDR3 extends over 14 amino acids. Germline V gives CDR1 LGHNT, CDR2 FRNRAP. As DNA, the CDR3 is TGTGCTAGTGGATCAGGACACTTGAACACTGAAGCTTTCTTT. This codes for CASGSGHLNTEAFF.